The clone carrying this TCR beta chain was counted a few times. The data were produced by immunoSEQ multiplex PCR, yet TCRdb's version contains in-frame clones alone and is incomplete. The profile covers 95,000 to 150,000 clones, with about 82% appearing a single time and roughly 17% taken by the ten largest. The sample comes from a study of blood T cell repertoires in COVID-19. At the level of the study: Sources were T cells, B-cell-depleted T cells, or PBMCs; the material itself was cDNA or gDNA.

V lost 5 bases to trimming and J lost 1 base; unmatched junction nucleotides: 8. Germline V CDR1 and CDR2: MNHNY, SVGAGI (reference sequence). This CDR3 is 17 amino acids long. Sequenced input: peripheral blood. The sequence was obtained from a man in his sixties with active or convalescent COVID-19. The chain recombines TRBV6-6 with TRBJ2-6; 7 nucleotides match TRBD2. The CDR3 sequence is CASSPTGGRSGANVLTF. CDR3 nucleotides: TGTGCCAGCAGTCCGACGGGAGGTCGGTCTGGGGCCAACGTCCTGACTTTC.